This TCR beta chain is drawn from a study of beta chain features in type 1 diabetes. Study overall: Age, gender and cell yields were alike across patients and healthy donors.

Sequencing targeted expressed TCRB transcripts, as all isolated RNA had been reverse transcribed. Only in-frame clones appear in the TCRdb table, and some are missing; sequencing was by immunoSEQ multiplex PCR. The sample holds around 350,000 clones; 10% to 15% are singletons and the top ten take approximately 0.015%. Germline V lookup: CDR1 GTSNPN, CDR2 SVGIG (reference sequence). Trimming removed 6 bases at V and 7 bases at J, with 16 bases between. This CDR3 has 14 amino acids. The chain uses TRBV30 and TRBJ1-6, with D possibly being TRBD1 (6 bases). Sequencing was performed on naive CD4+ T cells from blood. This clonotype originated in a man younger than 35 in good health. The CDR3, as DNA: TGTGCCTGCAGACAGGCACCTCCAAATTCACCCCTCCACTTT. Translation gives CACRQAPPNSPLHF.